These 24 T cell receptor beta chains were sequenced from one sample in a study of blood T cell repertoires in COVID-19. TCRdb keeps only in-frame clones here, not all; method: immunoSEQ multiplex PCR. The table lists 250,000 or so clones, around 88% of them singletons. The sequencing input was peripheral blood. The receptors derive from a man older than 75 with acute or convalescent COVID-19.

The chain recombines TRBV29-1 with TRBJ2-5, with a possible D match to TRBD1 (6 bases). Germline CDR1 SQVTM, CDR2 ANQGSEA. CDR3 length: 14 residues. Trimming shortened V by 6 bases and J by 3 bases, and 17 bases separated the two germline ends. In DNA, the CDR3 is TGCAGCGTAATCCGGGACACCGGTAAAGAGACCCAGTACTTC. Translation: CSVIRDTGKETQYF.

This clone has a handful of counts. The rearrangement links TRBV25-1 to TRBJ2-7; D remains unclear. Looked up from germline, CDR1 is MGHDK and CDR2 is SYGVNS. The CDR3 consists of 12 residues. The germline V and J ends were trimmed by 4 bases and 12 bases, with 16 bases remaining between them. CDR3 residues: CASSGATRTRYF. The CDR3 DNA reads TGTGCCAGCAGTGGGGCAACACGAACCCGGTACTTC.

The V and J genes are TRBV3-1 (or the pseudogene TRBV3-2) and TRBJ2-2, with D perhaps TRBD2 (5 bases). The CDR3 spans 13 residues. Germline lookup yields CDR1 LGHDT and CDR2 YNNKEL (reference sequence). V shed 1 base and J shed 6 bases, with 6 bases lying between them. In DNA form, the CDR3 reads TGTGCCAGCAGCCAAGCGCGGGCCGGGGAGCTGTTTTTT. Its translation is CASSQARAGELFF.

This clone was observed a single time. This CDR3 is also generated by other DNA sequences in the sample. V gene TRBV7-2 combines with J gene TRBJ2-5; TRBD2 matches at 8 bases. CDR1 is SGHTA and CDR2 is FQGNSA in the germline V gene. Trimming at V came to 3 bases and at J to 5 bases, leaving 5 bases not matched to a gene. CDR3 length: 14 residues. The CDR3 DNA reads TGTGCCAGCAGCTTGGCGGGGGGTAGGGAGACCCAGTACTTC. Translated: CASSLAGGRETQYF.

The chain recombines TRBV6-5 with TRBJ2-1, with D uncertain. The CDR3 loop spans 14 amino acids. CDR1 is MNHEY and CDR2 is SVGAGI in the germline V gene. Trimming removed 6 bases from V and 3 bases from J, with 12 bases in between. The CDR3 sequence is CASSAMESYNEQFF. CDR3 in DNA: TGTGCCAGCAGCGCCATGGAGAGCTACAATGAGCAGTTCTTC.

The V call is TRBV9, the J call TRBJ2-1; 11 bases line up with TRBD2. The CDR3 loop spans 19 amino acids. Germline trimming cut 4 bases from V and 9 bases from J; bases unmatched to any gene: 21. Germline CDR1 is SGDLS and CDR2 is YYNGEE. The CDR3 sequence is CASSPRQAFTSGRGIEQFF. DNA for the CDR3: TGTGCCAGCAGCCCCCGACAGGCCTTCACTAGCGGGAGAGGAATTGAGCAGTTCTTC.

CDR3 sequence: CASSKAVAIGYGYTF. CDR3 coding DNA: TGTGCCAGCAGCAAAGCTGTCGCAATCGGCTATGGCTACACCTTC. The chain links TRBV21-1 to TRBJ1-2. TRBV21-1 is assigned pseudogene status. This CDR3 comprises 15 residues.

The CDR3 protein is CASSPRGNYGYTF. In DNA, the CDR3 is TGTGCCAGCAGCCCCCGGGGGAATTATGGCTACACCTTC. The rearrangement uses TRBV5-6 and TRBJ1-2, with a weak D call TRBD1 (5 bases). There are 13 residues in the CDR3. V lost 4 bases and J lost 5, with 12 bases in between. Germline lookup yields CDR1 SGHDT and CDR2 YYEEEE. Full variable domain (remainder filled in from reference TRBV5-6 and TRBJ1-2): DAGVTQSPTHLIKTRGQQVTLRCSPKSGHDTVSWYQQALGQGPQFIFQYYEEEERQRGNFPDRFSGHQFPNYSSELNVNALLLGDSALYLCASSPRGNYGYTFGSGTRLTVV.

This chain connects TRBV7-2 to TRBJ1-3; D possibly corresponds to TRBD1 (6 bases). Germline CDR1 is SGHTA and CDR2 is FQGNSA. CDR3 length equals 16 residues. Trimming pared 0 bases from V and 2 bases from J, leaving 11 bases between. Here the CDR3 DNA reads TGTGCCAGCAGCTTAGCCCGGGACAACCCTGGAAACACCATATATTTT. Its protein product is CASSLARDNPGNTIYF.

The chain uses TRBV7-2 and TRBJ1-6; unclear D gene. This CDR3 region has 15 residues. V was shortened by 3 bases and J by 0 bases, with 6 bases between the two germline ends. CDR1 is SGHTA, CDR2 FQGNSA, per germline. The CDR3: CASSFESSYNSPLHF. The CDR3 nucleotides are TGTGCCAGCAGCTTCGAGAGCTCCTATAATTCACCCCTCCACTTT. Filled out from reference TRBV7-2 and TRBJ1-6, the complete variable domain reads GAGVSQSPSNKVTEKGKDVELRCDPISGHTALYWYRQSLGQGLEFLIYFQGNSAPDKSGLPSDRFSAERTGGSVSTLTIQRTQQEDSAVYLCASSFESSYNSPLHFGNGTRLTVT.

The chain recombines TRBV28 with TRBJ2-7; 11 bases line up with TRBD2. Trimming removed 5 bases from V and 2 bases from J; junction bases left unmatched: 5. This CDR3 is built from 15 residues. Germline V gives CDR1 MDHEN, CDR2 SYDVKM. The CDR3 DNA sequence: TGTGCCAGCAGTCTTTCGGGACTAGCGGCCTACGAGCAGTACTTC. Translated, it gives CASSLSGLAAYEQYF.

J is TRBJ2-1 and V is TRBV24-1; 9 nucleotides match TRBD2. This CDR3 has 14 amino acids. J gave up 9 bases and V 4 bases, and 6 bases lay outside the gene matches. The germline V gene encodes CDR1 KGHDR and CDR2 SFDVKD. CDR3: CATSEGGRAGEQFF. The CDR3 DNA reads TGTGCCACCAGTGAAGGCGGGAGGGCGGGTGAGCAGTTCTTC.

The rearrangement uses TRBV2 and TRBJ1-2; maybe TRBD1 (6 bases). CDR1 and CDR2 (germline): SNHLY, FYNNEI. V was trimmed by 7 bases and J by 4 bases, leaving 13 bases between them. The CDR3 sequence is 13 residues long. This CDR3 is CASNTGIFYGYTF. In DNA form, the CDR3 reads TGTGCCAGCAACACAGGGATCTTCTATGGCTACACCTTC. The whole variable domain, filled in from reference TRBV2 and TRBJ1-2, reads EPEVTQTPSHQVTQMGQEVILRCVPISNHLYFYWYRQILGQKVEFLVSFYNNEISEKSEIFDDQFSVERPDGSNFTLKIRSTKLEDSAMYFCASNTGIFYGYTFGSGTRLTVV.

This clone occurred once. This sequence joins TRBV3-1 (or the pseudogene TRBV3-2) and TRBJ2-5, with a weak D call TRBD2 (5 bases). Per germline, CDR1 LGHDT and CDR2 YNNKEL (reference sequence). This CDR3 contains 14 residues. V was cut by 3 bases and J by 1 base, with 9 bases left in between. The CDR3 sequence: CASSHRSVQETQYF. The DNA of the CDR3 is TGTGCCAGCAGCCATCGTAGCGTCCAAGAGACCCAGTACTTC.

This clone was detected only a few times. The chain is built from TRBV5-1 and TRBJ2-7, with 11 bases that match TRBD2. Germline V gene sequence: CDR1 SGHRS, CDR2 YFSETQ. The V gene end was trimmed by 2 bases and the J gene end by 4 bases; junction bases not matched to a gene: 5. This CDR3 contains 15 residues. CDR3 amino acids: CASSLSTSGRYEQYF. The DNA of the CDR3 is TGCGCCAGCAGCTTATCAACTAGCGGGAGATACGAGCAGTACTTC.

The chain links TRBV19 to TRBJ1-3, with D possibly matching TRBD1 (6 bases). In germline, CDR1 is LNHDA, CDR2 SQIVND (reference sequence). With 4 bases removed from V and 0 bases from J, the gap between germline ends came to 10 bases. The CDR3 totals 15 residues. For the CDR3, the DNA is TGTGCCAGTAGTAGGAGGACAGACTCTGGAAACACCATATATTTT. It encodes CASSRRTDSGNTIYF.

The chain joins TRBV18 to TRBJ2-7; the D gene is possibly TRBD2 (5 bases). Per germline, CDR1 KGHSH and CDR2 LQKENI. There are 14 residues in the CDR3. V lost 5 bases, J lost 3 bases, and 14 bases lay in between. The CDR3: CASSFGVEDYEQYF. The CDR3 bases are TGTGCCAGCTCATTCGGGGTAGAGGACTACGAGCAGTACTTC. Together with reference TRBV18 and TRBJ2-7, the CDR3 gives the full variable domain: NAGVMQNPRHLVRRRGQEARLRCSPMKGHSHVYWYRQLPEEGLKFMVYLQKENIIDESGMPKERFSAEFPKEGPSILRIQQVVRGDSAAYFCASSFGVEDYEQYFGPGTRLTVT.

The rearrangement joins TRBV28 to TRBJ2-7; TRBD2 aligns across 10 bases. The germline V gene encodes CDR1 MDHEN and CDR2 SYDVKM. The CDR3 sequence is 16 residues long. V was clipped by 7 bases and J by 1 base; unmatched bases: 10. The CDR3 sequence: CASKASGSRFSYEQYF. The DNA of the CDR3 is TGTGCCAGCAAGGCTAGCGGGAGCCGCTTTTCCTACGAGCAGTACTTC.

This CDR3 is CASSPPIGNQPQHF. CDR3 DNA: TGTGCCAGCAGCCCTCCGATAGGCAATCAGCCCCAGCATTTT. V gene TRBV11-3 combines with J gene TRBJ1-5; D is unclear. Germline CDR1 SGHNT, CDR2 YENEEA. The CDR3 is 14 amino acids. Trimming pared 5 bases from V and 2 bases from J, leaving 10 bases between.

V is TRBV6-6 and J is TRBJ1-1, with unresolved D. This CDR3 spans 14 amino acids. The ends were cut back, 4 bases at V and 0 bases at J, with 9 bases in the middle. Germline V gene data show CDR1 as MNHNY and CDR2 as SVGAGI (reference sequence). CDR3 sequence: CASSLTTMNTEAFF. In DNA, the CDR3 is TGTGCCAGCAGTTTAACTACAATGAACACTGAAGCTTTCTTT.

The CDR3 sequence: CASSPPRGDNSPLHF. Written as DNA, the CDR3 is TGTGCCAGCAGCCCCCCCCGGGGGGATAATTCACCCCTCCACTTT. The gene calls are TRBV7-9 and TRBJ1-6, with a possible D match to TRBD1 (5 bases). The CDR3 covers 15 residues. Germline CDR1 and CDR2: SEHNR and FQNEAQ (reference sequence). The V end lost 5 bases, the J end lost 5 bases, and 13 bases lay between the germline ends.

This clone occurred a few times. The chain recombines TRBV7-2 with TRBJ1-5; TRBD1 might be the D (5 bases). This CDR3 is 16 amino acids long. Trimming took off 1 base at V and 2 bases at J, with 12 bases between the two ends. CDR1 and CDR2 from the germline V gene are SGHTA and FQGNSA. The CDR3 DNA is TGTGCCAGCAGCTTAGAGGCCCCCAGGGGCAATCAGCCCCAGCATTTT. Amino acids: CASSLEAPRGNQPQHF.

The V and J genes are TRBV7-9 and TRBJ2-3, with 14 bases lining up with TRBD2. Germline V gene data show CDR1 as SEHNR and CDR2 as FQNEAQ (reference sequence). The V segment lost 5 bases and the J segment 2 bases; nucleotides outside the gene matches: 6. The length of the CDR3 is 17 residues. Here the CDR3 reads CASSQGTSGGYTDTQYF. CDR3 coding DNA: TGTGCCAGCAGCCAAGGGACTAGCGGGGGATACACAGATACGCAGTATTTT.

This clone has a handful of counts. This sequence joins TRBV19 and TRBJ2-3; 9 bases are shared with TRBD1. This CDR3 has 15 amino acids. Germline values: CDR1 LNHDA, CDR2 SQIVND (reference sequence). With 8 bases clipped from V and 4 bases from J, the junction kept 10 bases outside the gene matches. The CDR3 nucleotides are TGTGCCAGTGGTACAGGGGGCATCGTTGCAGATACGCAGTATTTT. Its protein product is CASGTGGIVADTQYF.